A selection of T cell receptor beta chains follows, all from one sample in a study of T cell responses to AZD1222 COVID-19 vaccine. Data came from immunoSEQ multiplex PCR; TCRdb stores just in-frame clones and leaves some out. The sample carries under 200,000 clones, over 75% recorded once. Sequenced here: peripheral blood, sampled 28 days after the second AZD1222 dose. These receptors all come from an adult who received the AZD1222 COVID-19 vaccine. Both conserved end residues are part of each CDR3. Fields, in order: J gene, D gene, V gene, clone size, CDR3 protein, CDR3 DNA. The D gene is left open where the match is weak. Clone size, where shown, is once, few, many, or a class for clones that have expanded.

>TRBJ2-5|TRBD2|TRBV18|-
CASSPFPLAGGELQETQYF
TGTGCCAGCTCACCCTTTCCTCTAGCCGGGGGGGAGCTACAAGAGACCCAGTACTTC
>TRBJ2-1|TRBD2|TRBV9|-
CASSVRLAGGVDEQFF
TGTGCCAGCAGCGTAAGGCTAGCGGGGGGCGTGGATGAGCAGTTCTTC
>TRBJ2-4|TRBD1|TRBV7-8|-
CASTPGTGAVKNIQYF
TGTGCCAGCACCCCCGGGACAGGGGCCGTTAAAAACATTCAGTACTTC
>TRBJ2-7|-|TRBV4-1|once
CASSQGTAISEQYF
TGCGCCAGCAGCCAAGGGACAGCGATCAGCGAGCAGTACTTC
>TRBJ2-7|-|TRBV3-1/TRBV3-2|few
CASSQLNYEQYF
TGTGCCAGCAGCCAATTGAACTACGAGCAGTACTTC
>TRBJ1-1|TRBD1|TRBV6-5|-
CASSYIQGVGTEAFF
TGTGCCAGCAGTTACATACAGGGGGTAGGCACTGAAGCTTTCTTT
>TRBJ2-7|-|TRBV9|-
CASSVEALGEYEQYF
TGTGCCAGCAGCGTAGAGGCTCTTGGGGAGTACGAGCAGTACTTC
>TRBJ1-5|-|TRBV7-2|-
CASPPPRKGISNQPQHF
TGTGCCAGCCCACCCCCCAGGAAGGGGATTAGCAATCAGCCCCAGCATTTT
>TRBJ1-5|TRBD1|TRBV3-1/TRBV3-2|medium-sized
CASSQDQAGGADQPQHF
TGTGCCAGCAGCCAAGATCAGGCAGGGGGCGCCGATCAGCCCCAGCATTTT
>TRBJ2-5|-|TRBV9|-
CASSVGSPLRGGQETQYF
TGTGCCAGCAGCGTAGGTTCACCGCTAAGAGGGGGTCAAGAGACCCAGTACTTC
>TRBJ1-2|-|TRBV9|-
CASSVSRYNYGYTF
TGTGCCAGCAGCGTTTCAAGGTATAACTATGGCTACACCTTC
>TRBJ2-7|-|TRBV5-1|-
CASSIVRGYEQYF
TGCGCCAGCAGCATTGTCCGGGGCTACGAGCAGTACTTC
>TRBJ2-5|-|TRBV9|-
CASSVAITGWETQYF
TGTGCCAGCAGCGTAGCTATAACAGGGTGGGAGACCCAGTACTTC
>TRBJ1-6|-|TRBV12-3/TRBV12-4|-
CASSLNRDSPLHF
TGTGCCAGCAGTTTAAACAGGGATTCACCCCTCCACTTT
>TRBJ1-5|-|TRBV19|-
CASNDPEDSPDQPQHF
TGTGCCAGTAACGACCCCGAGGACAGCCCGGATCAGCCCCAGCATTTT
>TRBJ2-2|-|TRBV7-9|few
CASSLAGFTGELFF
TGTGCCAGCAGCTTAGCTGGGTTCACCGGGGAGCTGTTTTTT
>TRBJ2-7|TRBD2|TRBV6-1|-
CASSAQDGGGSYEQYF
TGTGCCAGCAGTGCGCAGGACGGGGGGGGGTCCTACGAGCAGTACTTC
>TRBJ2-3|-|TRBV19|-
CASSVTGESTDTQYF
TGTGCCAGTAGTGTTACGGGGGAGAGCACAGATACGCAGTATTTT
>TRBJ2-2|-|TRBV4-2|-
CASSRQSDTGELFF
TGTGCCAGCAGCCGTCAGAGTGACACCGGGGAGCTGTTTTTT
>TRBJ1-4|TRBD1|TRBV19|-
CASSIDLGTGKLFF
TGTGCCAGTAGTATAGACCTTGGGACAGGTAAACTGTTTTTT
>TRBJ2-7|TRBD1|TRBV9|-
CASSVGTGPHEQYF
TGTGCCAGCAGCGTAGGGACAGGACCCCACGAGCAGTACTTC
>TRBJ2-6|-|TRBV19|-
CASSPFNSRANVLTF
TGTGCCAGTAGTCCCTTTAACAGTAGGGCCAACGTCCTGACTTTC
>TRBJ2-7|-|TRBV20-1|-
CSAREAYEQYF
TGCAGTGCTAGAGAGGCCTACGAGCAGTACTTC